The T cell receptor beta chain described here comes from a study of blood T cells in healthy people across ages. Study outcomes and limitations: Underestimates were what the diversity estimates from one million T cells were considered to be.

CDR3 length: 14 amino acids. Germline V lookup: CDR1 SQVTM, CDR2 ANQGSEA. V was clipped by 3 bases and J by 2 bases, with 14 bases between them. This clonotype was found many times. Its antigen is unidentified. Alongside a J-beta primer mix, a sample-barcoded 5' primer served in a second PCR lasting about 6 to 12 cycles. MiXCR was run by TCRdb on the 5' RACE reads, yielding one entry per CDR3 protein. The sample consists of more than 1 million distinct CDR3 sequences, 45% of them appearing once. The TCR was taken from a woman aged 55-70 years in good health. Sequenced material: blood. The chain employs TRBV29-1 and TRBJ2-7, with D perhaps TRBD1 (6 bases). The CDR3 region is CSVEGTTGPYEQYF. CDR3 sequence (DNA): TGCAGCGTTGAGGGCACCACAGGGCCCTACGAGCAGTACTTC.